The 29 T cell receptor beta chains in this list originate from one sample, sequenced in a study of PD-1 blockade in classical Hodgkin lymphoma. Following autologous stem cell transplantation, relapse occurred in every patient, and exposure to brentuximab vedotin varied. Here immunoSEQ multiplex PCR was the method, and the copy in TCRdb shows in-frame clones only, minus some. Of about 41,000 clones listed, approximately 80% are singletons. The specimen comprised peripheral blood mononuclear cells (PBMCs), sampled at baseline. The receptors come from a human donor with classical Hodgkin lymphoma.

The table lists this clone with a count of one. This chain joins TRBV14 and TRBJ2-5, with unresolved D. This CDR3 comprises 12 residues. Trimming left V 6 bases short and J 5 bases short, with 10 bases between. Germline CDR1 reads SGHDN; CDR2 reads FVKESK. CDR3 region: CASSPRSETQYF. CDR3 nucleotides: TGTGCCAGCAGTCCCCGGTCGGAGACCCAGTACTTC.

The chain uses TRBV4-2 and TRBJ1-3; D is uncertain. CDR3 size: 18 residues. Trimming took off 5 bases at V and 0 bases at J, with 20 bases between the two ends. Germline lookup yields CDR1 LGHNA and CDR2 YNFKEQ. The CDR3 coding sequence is TGTGCCAGCAGCGCTCAATTGGCAGGCGGAAGCTCTGGAAACACCATATATTTT. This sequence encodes CASSAQLAGGSSGNTIYF.

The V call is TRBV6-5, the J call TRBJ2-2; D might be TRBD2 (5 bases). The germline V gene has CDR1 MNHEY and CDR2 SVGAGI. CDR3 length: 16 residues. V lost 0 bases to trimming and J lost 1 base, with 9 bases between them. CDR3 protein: CASSYSGSGNTGELFF. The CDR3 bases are TGTGCCAGCAGTTACTCCGGAAGCGGGAACACCGGGGAGCTGTTTTTT.

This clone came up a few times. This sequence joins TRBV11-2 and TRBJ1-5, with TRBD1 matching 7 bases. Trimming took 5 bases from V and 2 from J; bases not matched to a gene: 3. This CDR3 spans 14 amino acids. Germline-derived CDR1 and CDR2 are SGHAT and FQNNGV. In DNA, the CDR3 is TGTGCCAGCAGCGGCCAGGGGGGCAATCAGCCCCAGCATTTT. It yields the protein CASSGQGGNQPQHF.

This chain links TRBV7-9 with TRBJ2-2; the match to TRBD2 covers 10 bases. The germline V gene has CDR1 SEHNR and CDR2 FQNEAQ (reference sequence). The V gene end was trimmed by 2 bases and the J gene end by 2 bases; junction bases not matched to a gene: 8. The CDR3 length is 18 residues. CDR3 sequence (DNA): TGTGCCAGCAGCTTACTTCCTGGACTAGCGGACAACACCGGGGAGCTGTTTTTT. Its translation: CASSLLPGLADNTGELFF. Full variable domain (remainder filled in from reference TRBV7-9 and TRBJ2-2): DTGVSQNPRHKITKRGQNVTFRCDPISEHNRLYWYRQTLGQGPEFLTYFQNEAQLEKSRLLSDRFSAERPKGSFSTLEIQRTEQGDSAMYLCASSLLPGLADNTGELFFGEGSRLTVL.

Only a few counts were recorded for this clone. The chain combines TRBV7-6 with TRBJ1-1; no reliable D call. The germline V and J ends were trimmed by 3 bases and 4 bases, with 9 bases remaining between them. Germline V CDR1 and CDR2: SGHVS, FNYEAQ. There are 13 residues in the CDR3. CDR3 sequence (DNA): TGTGCCAGCAGCTTCGTGGGCCTCACTGAAGCTTTCTTT. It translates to CASSFVGLTEAFF.

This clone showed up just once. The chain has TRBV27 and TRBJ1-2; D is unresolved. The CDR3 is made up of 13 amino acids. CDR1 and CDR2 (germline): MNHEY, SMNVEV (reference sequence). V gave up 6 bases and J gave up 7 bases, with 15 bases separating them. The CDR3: CASSLRSESGYTF. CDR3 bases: TGTGCCAGCAGCCTCAGGTCCGAGAGTGGCTACACCTTC.

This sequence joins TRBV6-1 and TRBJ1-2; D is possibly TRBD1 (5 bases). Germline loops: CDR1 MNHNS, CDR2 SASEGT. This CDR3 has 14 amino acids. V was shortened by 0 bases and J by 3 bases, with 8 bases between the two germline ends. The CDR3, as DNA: TGTGCCAGCAGTGAAGCAGGGGCGTACTATGGCTACACCTTC. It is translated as CASSEAGAYYGYTF.

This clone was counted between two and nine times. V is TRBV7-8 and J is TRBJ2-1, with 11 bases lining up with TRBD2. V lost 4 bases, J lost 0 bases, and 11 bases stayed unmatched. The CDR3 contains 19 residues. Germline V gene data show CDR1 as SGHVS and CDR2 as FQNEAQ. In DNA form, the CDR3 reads TGTGCCAGCAGCTGGCCCTCAGGACTAGCGGGTAGCTCCTACAATGAGCAGTTCTTC. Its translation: CASSWPSGLAGSSYNEQFF.

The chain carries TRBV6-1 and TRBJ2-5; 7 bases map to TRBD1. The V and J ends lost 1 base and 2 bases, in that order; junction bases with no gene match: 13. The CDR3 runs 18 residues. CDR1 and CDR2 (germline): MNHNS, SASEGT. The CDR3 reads CASSEELLPGQTQETQYF. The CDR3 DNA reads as TGTGCCAGCAGTGAAGAGTTATTACCGGGACAGACACAAGAGACCCAGTACTTC.

As DNA, the CDR3 is TGTGCCAGCAGCTTACAGGGACTAGCGAGTGGGGCCAACGTCCTGACTTTC. It yields the protein CASSLQGLASGANVLTF. The chain has TRBV7-3 and TRBJ2-6; 10 bases align to TRBD2. The CDR3 has 17 amino acids. Germline CDR1 is SGHTA and CDR2 is FQGTGA. V was clipped by 2 bases and J by 3 bases; unmatched bases: 4.

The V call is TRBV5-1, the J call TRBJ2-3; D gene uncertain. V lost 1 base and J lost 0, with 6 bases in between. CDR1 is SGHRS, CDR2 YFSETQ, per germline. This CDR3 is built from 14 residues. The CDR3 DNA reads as TGCGCCAGCAGCTTGCCCAGTAGCACAGATACGCAGTATTTT. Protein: CASSLPSSTDTQYF.

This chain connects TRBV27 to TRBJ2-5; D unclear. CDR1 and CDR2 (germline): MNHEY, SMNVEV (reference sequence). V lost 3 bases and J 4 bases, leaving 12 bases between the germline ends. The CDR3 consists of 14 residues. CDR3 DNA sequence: TGTGCCAGCAGTTTGGCCTTTAAAGGAGAGACCCAGTACTTC. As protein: CASSLAFKGETQYF.

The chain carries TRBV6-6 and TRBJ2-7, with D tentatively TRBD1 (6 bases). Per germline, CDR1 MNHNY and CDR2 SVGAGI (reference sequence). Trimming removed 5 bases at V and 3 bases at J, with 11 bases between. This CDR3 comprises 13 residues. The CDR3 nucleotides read TGTGCCAGCAGTCACGGACAGCGCTACGAGCAGTACTTC. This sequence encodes CASSHGQRYEQYF.

The CDR3 is CASSLSSGSYNEQFF. In nucleotides, the CDR3 is TGTGCCAGCAGTTTATCAAGCGGCTCCTACAATGAGCAGTTCTTC. The gene calls are TRBV27 and TRBJ2-1, with D perhaps TRBD2 (5 bases). Germline lookup yields CDR1 MNHEY and CDR2 SMNVEV (reference sequence). The ends were cut back, 0 bases at V and 0 bases at J, with 6 bases in the middle. The CDR3 has 15 residues.

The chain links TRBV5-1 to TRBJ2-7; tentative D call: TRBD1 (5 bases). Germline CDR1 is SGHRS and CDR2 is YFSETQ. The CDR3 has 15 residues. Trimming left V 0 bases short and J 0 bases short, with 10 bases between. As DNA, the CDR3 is TGCGCCAGCAGCTTGGCGGGCAGGGACTCCTACGAGCAGTACTTC. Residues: CASSLAGRDSYEQYF.

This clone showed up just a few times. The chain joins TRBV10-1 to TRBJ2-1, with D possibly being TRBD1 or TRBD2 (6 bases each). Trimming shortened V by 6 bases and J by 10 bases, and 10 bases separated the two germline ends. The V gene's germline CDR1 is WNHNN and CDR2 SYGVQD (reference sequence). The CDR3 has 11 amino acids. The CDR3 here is CASRGGREQFF. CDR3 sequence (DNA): TGCGCCAGCAGGGGGGGCCGGGAGCAGTTCTTC.

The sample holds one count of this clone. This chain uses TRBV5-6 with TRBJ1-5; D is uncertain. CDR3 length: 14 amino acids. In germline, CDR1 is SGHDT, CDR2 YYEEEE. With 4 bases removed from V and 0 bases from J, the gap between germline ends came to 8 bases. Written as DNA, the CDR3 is TGTGCCAGCAGCCAGTCCTATAGCAATCAGCCCCAGCATTTT. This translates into CASSQSYSNQPQHF. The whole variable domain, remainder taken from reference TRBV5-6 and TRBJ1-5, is DAGVTQSPTHLIKTRGQQVTLRCSPKSGHDTVSWYQQALGQGPQFIFQYYEEEERQRGNFPDRFSGHQFPNYSSELNVNALLLGDSALYLCASSQSYSNQPQHFGDGTRLSIL.

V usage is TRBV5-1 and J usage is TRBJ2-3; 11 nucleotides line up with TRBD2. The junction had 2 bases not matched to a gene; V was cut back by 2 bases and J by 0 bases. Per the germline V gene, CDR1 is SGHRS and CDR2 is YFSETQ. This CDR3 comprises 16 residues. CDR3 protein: CASSLRTSGSTDTQYF. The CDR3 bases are TGCGCCAGCAGCTTACGGACTAGCGGGAGCACAGATACGCAGTATTTT.

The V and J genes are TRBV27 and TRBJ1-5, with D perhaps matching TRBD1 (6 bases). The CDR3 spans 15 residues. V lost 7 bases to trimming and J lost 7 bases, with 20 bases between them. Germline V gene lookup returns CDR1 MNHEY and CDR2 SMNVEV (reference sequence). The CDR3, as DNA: TGTGCCAGCACACTGACTTGGGGGCCAGGGCAGCCCCAGCATTTT. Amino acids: CASTLTWGPGQPQHF.

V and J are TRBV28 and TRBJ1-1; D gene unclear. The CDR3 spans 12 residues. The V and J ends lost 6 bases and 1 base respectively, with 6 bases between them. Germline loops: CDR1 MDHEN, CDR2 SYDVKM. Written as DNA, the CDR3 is TGTGCCAGCAGGAGCCGGAACACTGAAGCTTTCTTT. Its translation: CASRSRNTEAFF.

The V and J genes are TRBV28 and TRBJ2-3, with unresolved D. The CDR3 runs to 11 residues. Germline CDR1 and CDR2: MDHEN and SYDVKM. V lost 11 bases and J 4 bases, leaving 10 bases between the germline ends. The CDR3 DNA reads TGTGCCGCGAGTCGGCCAGATACGCAGTATTTT. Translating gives CAASRPDTQYF. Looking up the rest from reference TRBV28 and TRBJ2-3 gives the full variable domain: DVKVTQSSRYLVKRTGEKVFLECVQDMDHENMFWYRQDPGLGLRLIYFSYDVKMKEKGDIPEGYSVSREKKERFSLILESASTNQTSMYLCAASRPDTQYFGPGTRLTVL.

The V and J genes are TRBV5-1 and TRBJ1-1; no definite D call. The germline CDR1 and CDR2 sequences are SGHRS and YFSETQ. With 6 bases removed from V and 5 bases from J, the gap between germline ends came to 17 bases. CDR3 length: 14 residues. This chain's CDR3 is CASISSVGNTEAFF. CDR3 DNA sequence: TGCGCCAGCATTTCTTCTGTTGGGAATACTGAAGCTTTCTTT.

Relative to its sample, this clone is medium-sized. The CDR3 sequence is CASSSDRAGNIQYF. The CDR3 DNA reads as TGTGCCAGCAGCTCTGACAGGGCGGGGAACATTCAGTACTTC. The rearrangement uses TRBV7-3 and TRBJ2-4; weak D call: TRBD1 (7 bases). The V end lost 4 bases, the J end lost 7 bases, and 14 bases lay between the germline ends. The CDR3 extends over 14 amino acids. Germline values: CDR1 SGHTA, CDR2 FQGTGA. The full variable domain, completed using reference TRBV7-3 and TRBJ2-4, is GAGVSQTPSNKVTEKGKYVELRCDPISGHTALYWYRQSLGQGPEFLIYFQGTGAADDSGLPNDRFFAVRPEGSVSTLKIQRTERGDSAVYLCASSSDRAGNIQYFGAGTRLSVL.

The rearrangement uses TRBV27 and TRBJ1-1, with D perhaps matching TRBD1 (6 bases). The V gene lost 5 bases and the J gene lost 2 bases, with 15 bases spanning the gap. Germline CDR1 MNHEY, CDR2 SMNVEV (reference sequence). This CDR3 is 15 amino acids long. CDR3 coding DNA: TGTGCCAGCAGTCCCCGCCGGACAGCAAACACTGAAGCTTTCTTT. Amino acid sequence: CASSPRRTANTEAFF.

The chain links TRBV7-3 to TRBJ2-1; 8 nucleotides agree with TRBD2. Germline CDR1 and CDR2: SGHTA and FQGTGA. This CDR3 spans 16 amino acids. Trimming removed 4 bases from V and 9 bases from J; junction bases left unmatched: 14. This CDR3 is CASSSRTGSGRAEQFF. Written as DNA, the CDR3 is TGTGCCAGCAGCTCTAGAACAGGGAGCGGGAGAGCTGAGCAGTTCTTC. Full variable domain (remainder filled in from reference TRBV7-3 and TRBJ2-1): GAGVSQTPSNKVTEKGKYVELRCDPISGHTALYWYRQSLGQGPEFLIYFQGTGAADDSGLPNDRFFAVRPEGSVSTLKIQRTERGDSAVYLCASSSRTGSGRAEQFFGPGTRLTVL.

The CDR3 region has the DNA TGCGCCAGCAGCCAAGCCACTACAGGGGGGAGAACTGAAGCTTTCTTT. Amino acid sequence: CASSQATTGGRTEAFF. This chain uses TRBV4-3 with TRBJ1-1; 8 nucleotides line up with TRBD1. This CDR3 region has 16 residues. Germline CDR1 reads LGHNA; CDR2 reads YSLEER. The V gene end was trimmed by 1 base and the J gene end by 5 bases; junction bases not matched to a gene: 9.

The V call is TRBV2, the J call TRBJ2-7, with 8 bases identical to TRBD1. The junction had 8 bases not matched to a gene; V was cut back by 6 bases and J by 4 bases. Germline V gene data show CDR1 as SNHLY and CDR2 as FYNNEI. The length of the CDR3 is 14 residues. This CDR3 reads CASSVHDRGYEQYF. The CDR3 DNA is TGTGCCAGCAGCGTCCATGACAGGGGTTACGAGCAGTACTTC. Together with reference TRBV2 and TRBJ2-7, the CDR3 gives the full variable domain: EPEVTQTPSHQVTQMGQEVILRCVPISNHLYFYWYRQILGQKVEFLVSFYNNEISEKSEIFDDQFSVERPDGSNFTLKIRSTKLEDSAMYFCASSVHDRGYEQYFGPGTRLTVT.

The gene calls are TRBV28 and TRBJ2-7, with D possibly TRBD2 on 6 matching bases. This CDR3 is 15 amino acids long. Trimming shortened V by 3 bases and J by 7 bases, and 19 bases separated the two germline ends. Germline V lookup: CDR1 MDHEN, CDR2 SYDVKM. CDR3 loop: CASSLGGIGAEEQYF. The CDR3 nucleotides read TGTGCCAGCAGTTTGGGGGGAATCGGGGCTGAAGAGCAGTACTTC. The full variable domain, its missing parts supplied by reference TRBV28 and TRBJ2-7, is DVKVTQSSRYLVKRTGEKVFLECVQDMDHENMFWYRQDPGLGLRLIYFSYDVKMKEKGDIPEGYSVSREKKERFSLILESASTNQTSMYLCASSLGGIGAEEQYFGPGTRLTVT.